The 26 T cell receptor beta chains reported below all come from one sample, sequenced in a study of blood T cell repertoires in COVID-19. TCRdb keeps only in-frame clones here, not all; method: immunoSEQ multiplex PCR. The sample carries some 260,000 clones, about 90% recorded once. The specimen sequenced was peripheral blood. The source is a woman in her 70s with COVID-19, enrolled during active disease.

In this sample, this clone turned up a few times. CDR3 region: CASSIVPTQGNTGELFF. CDR3 sequence (DNA): TGTGCCAGTAGTATAGTGCCCACGCAGGGGAACACCGGGGAGCTGTTTTTT. The rearrangement joins TRBV19 to TRBJ2-2; D is perhaps TRBD1 (5 bases). Trimming stripped 1 base from V and 1 base from J, with 13 bases between. Germline loops: CDR1 LNHDA, CDR2 SQIVND (reference sequence). The CDR3 spans 17 residues.

CDR3 amino acids: CASSLPEALIAFF. CDR3 nucleotides: TGCGCCAGCAGCTTACCTGAAGCCCTGATAGCTTTCTTT. This chain uses TRBV5-1 with TRBJ1-1; D remains unclear. Trimming pared 2 bases from V and 10 bases from J, leaving 15 bases between. The CDR3 has 13 amino acids. Germline loops: CDR1 SGHRS, CDR2 YFSETQ.

This rearrangement joins TRBV11-1 to TRBJ2-1, with 11 bases aligning to TRBD1. The CDR3 is 16 amino acids. Germline assignment: CDR1 SGHAT and CDR2 FQDESV (reference sequence). J lost 6 bases, V lost 6 bases, and 10 bases had no gene match. The CDR3 is CASRNLGQGGSNEQFF. CDR3 nucleotides: TGTGCCAGCAGAAACCTGGGACAGGGGGGGAGCAATGAGCAGTTCTTC.

V is TRBV7-9 and J is TRBJ2-5; tentatively, D is TRBD2 (6 bases). Germline lookup yields CDR1 SEHNR and CDR2 FQNEAQ (reference sequence). This CDR3 has 15 residues. Deletions cut 1 base from V and 5 bases from J, with 14 bases between. The CDR3 sequence is CASSLVGGGFETQYF. The CDR3 DNA reads TGTGCCAGCAGCTTAGTCGGTGGAGGGTTTGAGACCCAGTACTTC.

The chain combines TRBV5-1 with TRBJ1-4; tentative D call: TRBD1 (5 bases). Germline CDR1 is SGHRS and CDR2 is YFSETQ. The V gene lost 2 bases and the J gene lost 7 bases, with 12 bases spanning the gap. The CDR3 loop spans 14 amino acids. As DNA, the CDR3 is TGCGCCAGCAGCTTCCAGGGATCGAGTGAAAAACTGTTTTTT. Its translation: CASSFQGSSEKLFF.

The rearrangement links TRBV2 to TRBJ1-4; 7 nucleotides line up with TRBD1. The V gene end was trimmed by 6 bases and the J gene end by 7 bases; junction bases not matched to a gene: 8. The CDR3 has 14 amino acids. CDR1 is SNHLY, CDR2 FYNNEI, per germline. CDR3 coding DNA: TGTGCCAGCAGGGGCGGGACAGTGGGTGAAAAACTGTTTTTT. Its protein is CASRGGTVGEKLFF.

V is TRBV7-2 and J is TRBJ2-7; 7 bases match TRBD2. CDR1 is SGHTA and CDR2 is FQGNSA in the germline V gene. The CDR3 consists of 15 residues. The V segment lost 5 bases and the J segment 7 bases; nucleotides outside the gene matches: 14. CDR3 bases: TGTGCCAGCAGCCGCCCCCCCAGCGGGATTCGAGAGCAGTACTTC. This gives the protein CASSRPPSGIREQYF.

This rearrangement joins TRBV3-1 (or the pseudogene TRBV3-2) to TRBJ1-1; D unclear. The V and J ends lost 5 bases and 1 base respectively, with 8 bases between them. The germline V gene encodes CDR1 LGHDT and CDR2 YNNKEL (reference sequence). This CDR3 comprises 13 residues. As DNA, the CDR3 is TGTGCCAGCAGCGAGGGCTGGAACACTGAAGCTTTCTTT. Translated: CASSEGWNTEAFF.

This clone was found once. The V call is TRBV19, the J call TRBJ1-6; D is possibly TRBD1 (5 bases). The V end was cut by 5 bases, the J end by 6 bases, with 17 bases between. Germline loops: CDR1 LNHDA, CDR2 SQIVND (reference sequence). This CDR3 region has 16 residues. The CDR3 nucleotides are TGTGCCAGTAGTCCACGAAGGAGGGGCTCTAATTCACCCCTCCACTTT. Its translation: CASSPRRRGSNSPLHF.

The rearrangement links TRBV6-6 to TRBJ2-1; the match to TRBD2 covers 7 bases. The CDR3 is made up of 15 amino acids. The J segment lost 0 bases and the V segment lost 6 bases, leaving 5 bases of the junction unmatched. Germline lookup yields CDR1 MNHNY and CDR2 SVGAGI (reference sequence). The CDR3, as DNA: TGTGCCAGCAGACTAGCGCAAAGCTCCTACAATGAGCAGTTCTTC. Protein: CASRLAQSSYNEQFF.

The CDR3, as DNA: TGTGCCAGCAGCCAGACAGAGTCCAACACTGAAGCTTTCTTT. Its protein is CASSQTESNTEAFF. The V and J genes are TRBV3-1 (or the pseudogene TRBV3-2) and TRBJ1-1; tentatively, D is TRBD1 (5 bases). CDR1 is LGHDT and CDR2 is YNNKEL in the germline V gene (reference sequence). V was cut by 3 bases and J by 2 bases, with 10 bases left in between. This CDR3 spans 14 amino acids.

This sequence joins TRBV18 and TRBJ2-5, with D unresolved. The length of the CDR3 is 14 residues. V was cut by 2 bases and J by 5 bases, with 12 bases left in between. Germline lookup yields CDR1 KGHSH and CDR2 LQKENI. The CDR3 coding sequence is TGTGCCAGCTCACCAGTTGGCGGAAGGGAGACCCAGTACTTC. Translation: CASSPVGGRETQYF. The variable domain in full, completed from reference TRBV18 and TRBJ2-5, reads NAGVMQNPRHLVRRRGQEARLRCSPMKGHSHVYWYRQLPEEGLKFMVYLQKENIIDESGMPKERFSAEFPKEGPSILRIQQVVRGDSAAYFCASSPVGGRETQYFGPGTRLLVL.

This clone has only one observation. The chain joins TRBV15 to TRBJ2-1, with TRBD1 matching 10 bases. With 0 bases clipped from V and 8 bases from J, the junction kept 7 bases outside the gene matches. Germline V CDR1 and CDR2: LNHNV, YYDKDF (reference sequence). CDR3 size: 16 residues. CDR3 in amino acids: CATSRDYETGGYEQFF. CDR3 coding DNA: TGTGCCACCAGCAGAGATTATGAGACAGGGGGCTATGAGCAGTTCTTC.

The gene calls are TRBV5-1 and TRBJ2-6; possible D gene TRBD1, 6 bases. From germline, CDR1 is SGHRS and CDR2 YFSETQ. The CDR3 loop spans 15 amino acids. V was pared by 4 bases and J by 2 bases, with 10 bases between. In DNA form, the CDR3 reads TGCGCCAGCAGCCCCTCAGGGGCTGGGGCCAACGTCCTGACTTTC. Translating gives CASSPSGAGANVLTF.

The chain carries TRBV27 and TRBJ1-1, with a possible D match to TRBD1 (5 bases). The CDR3 runs 15 residues. From germline, CDR1 is MNHEY and CDR2 SMNVEV (reference sequence). The ends were cut back, 4 bases at V and 0 bases at J, with 12 bases in the middle. The CDR3 coding sequence is TGTGCCAGCAGTTCCGCCGGACATATGAACACTGAAGCTTTCTTT. Amino acids: CASSSAGHMNTEAFF.

The rearrangement uses TRBV6-9 and TRBJ1-5; TRBD1 might be the D (6 bases). Deletions cut 8 bases from V and 2 bases from J, with 16 bases between. The CDR3 runs 15 residues. Per the germline V gene, CDR1 is MNHGY and CDR2 is SVAAGI. The CDR3 sequence is CASPSRAGGNQPQHF. CDR3 nucleotides: TGTGCCAGCCCCTCTAGGGCAGGGGGCAATCAGCCCCAGCATTTT.

The V and J genes are TRBV3-1 (or the pseudogene TRBV3-2) and TRBJ1-4, with 8 bases that match TRBD1. V lost 2 bases, J lost 7 bases, and 3 bases stayed unmatched. Per germline, CDR1 LGHDT and CDR2 YNNKEL (reference sequence). This CDR3 is 14 amino acids long. The CDR3 region has the DNA TGTGCCAGCAGCCAACAGGGGGCTTCTGAAAAACTGTTTTTT. Translation gives CASSQQGASEKLFF.

The chain couples TRBV7-9 to TRBJ1-2; D not certain. The CDR3 consists of 11 residues. V gave up 5 bases and J gave up 9 bases, with 10 bases separating them. Germline lookup yields CDR1 SEHNR and CDR2 FQNEAQ (reference sequence). The CDR3 sequence is CASSTTRSYTF. CDR3 in DNA: TGTGCCAGCAGCACGACTAGGAGCTACACCTTC. The whole variable domain, remainder taken from reference TRBV7-9 and TRBJ1-2, is DTGVSQNPRHKITKRGQNVTFRCDPISEHNRLYWYRQTLGQGPEFLTYFQNEAQLEKSRLLSDRFSAERPKGSFSTLEIQRTEQGDSAMYLCASSTTRSYTFGSGTRLTVV.

CDR3 region: CASSLVEDEQYF. The CDR3 DNA reads as TGTGCCAGCAGCTTAGTAGAAGACGAGCAGTACTTC. The chain combines TRBV7-9 with TRBJ2-7; D unresolved. The germline V and J ends were trimmed by 1 base and 5 bases, with 6 bases remaining between them. The CDR3 is made up of 12 amino acids. Germline loops: CDR1 SEHNR, CDR2 FQNEAQ (reference sequence).

In nucleotides, the CDR3 is TGTGCCAGCAGCCCGCCGGCGGGGGAGACCCAGTACTTC. Its translation is CASSPPAGETQYF. V usage is TRBV11-3 and J usage is TRBJ2-5, with a tentative D call TRBD2 (6 bases). The CDR3 extends over 13 amino acids. Between the trimmed V and J ends, which lost 5 bases and 5 bases, there was a span of 12 bases. CDR1 is SGHNT, CDR2 YENEEA, per germline.

This clone was found a few times. The J gene is TRBJ2-7, the V gene TRBV10-3; 9 bases fit TRBD1. The length of the CDR3 is 14 residues. V was clipped by 6 bases and J by 4 bases; unmatched bases: 7. In germline, CDR1 is ENHRY, CDR2 SYGVKD. The CDR3 sequence: CAIRTDRGPYEQYF. As DNA, the CDR3 is TGTGCCATCAGAACGGACAGGGGCCCGTACGAGCAGTACTTC.

This rearrangement joins TRBV5-4 to TRBJ1-1; D is perhaps TRBD1 (5 bases). Looked up from germline, CDR1 is SGHNT and CDR2 is YYREEE (reference sequence). This CDR3 comprises 12 residues. Trimming removed 1 base from V and 6 bases from J, with 7 bases in between. The CDR3 nucleotides are TGTGCCAGCAGCTTGAAAGGGGCTGAAGCTTTCTTT. It translates to CASSLKGAEAFF.

This clone was seen once. The rearrangement uses TRBV9 and TRBJ2-7; 7 nucleotides align to TRBD1. The CDR3 spans 14 residues. The J segment lost 0 bases and the V segment lost 3 bases, leaving 3 bases of the junction unmatched. Germline values: CDR1 SGDLS, CDR2 YYNGEE. The CDR3 sequence is CASSGRDSSYEQYF. The CDR3 DNA sequence: TGTGCCAGCAGCGGACGGGACAGCTCCTACGAGCAGTACTTC.

V usage is TRBV2 and J usage is TRBJ2-5; TRBD2 might be the D (5 bases). Trimming shortened V by 6 bases and J by 3 bases, and 17 bases separated the two germline ends. There are 15 residues in the CDR3. CDR1 SNHLY and CDR2 FYNNEI come from the germline V gene. The CDR3 sequence: CASRARAEPKETQYF. DNA for the CDR3: TGTGCCAGCAGGGCGAGGGCGGAACCAAAAGAGACCCAGTACTTC.

The V gene is TRBV7-2, the J gene TRBJ2-2; 10 bases are a match to TRBD1. Per the germline V gene, CDR1 is SGHTA and CDR2 is FQGNSA. The CDR3 consists of 16 residues. V shed 1 base, J shed 3 bases, and the junction held 2 bases outside the gene matches. CDR3 coding DNA: TGTGCCAGCAGCTTAGAGGGGACAGGGGACACCGGGGAGCTGTTTTTT. It is translated as CASSLEGTGDTGELFF.

The chain couples TRBV18 to TRBJ1-2; TRBD1 aligns across 9 bases. The germline V gene has CDR1 KGHSH and CDR2 LQKENI. This CDR3 is built from 15 residues. With 3 bases clipped from V and 2 bases from J, the junction kept 4 bases outside the gene matches. As DNA, the CDR3 is TGTGCCAGCTCACCGGGACAGGGCAAAAACTATGGCTACACCTTC. Protein product: CASSPGQGKNYGYTF.